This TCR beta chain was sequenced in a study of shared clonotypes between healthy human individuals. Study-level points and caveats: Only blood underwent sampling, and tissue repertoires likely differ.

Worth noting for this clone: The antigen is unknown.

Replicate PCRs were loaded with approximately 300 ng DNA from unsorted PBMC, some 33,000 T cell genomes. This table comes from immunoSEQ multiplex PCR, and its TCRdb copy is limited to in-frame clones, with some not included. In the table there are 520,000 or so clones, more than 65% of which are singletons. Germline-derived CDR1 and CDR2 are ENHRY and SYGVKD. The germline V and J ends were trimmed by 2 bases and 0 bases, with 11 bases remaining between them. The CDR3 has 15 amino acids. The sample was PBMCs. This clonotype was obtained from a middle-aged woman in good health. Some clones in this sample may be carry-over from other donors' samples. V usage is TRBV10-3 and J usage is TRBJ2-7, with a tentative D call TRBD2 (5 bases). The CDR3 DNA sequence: TGTGCCATCAGTGAGAGTGTAGAGGGCTCCTACGAGCAGTACTTC. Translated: CAISESVEGSYEQYF.